Below are 9 T cell receptor beta chains sequenced from a single sample in a study of T cells after yellow fever vaccination. A single record per CDR3 protein comes from TCRdb applying MiXCR to the 5' RACE reads. The table has more than 3,500 distinct CDR3 sequences, roughly 8% seen once. The sequencing used PBMCs, either bulk or a sorted T-cell subset (CD4+, CD8+, memory, or dextramer-sorted; not recorded which), collected roughly 46 days after the first yellow fever vaccination. Source of these receptors: a man between 18 and 35 years old who received the YFV17D yellow fever vaccine.

This clonotype has at least ten counts. V and J are TRBV29-1 and TRBJ1-1; 10 bases match TRBD1. With V trimmed by 6 bases and J by 10 bases, 2 bases remained unmatched. This CDR3 has 10 residues. The V gene's germline CDR1 is SQVTM and CDR2 ANQGSEA. The CDR3 loop is CSVDRGTAFF. The DNA for the CDR3 is TGCAGCGTGGACAGGGGGACAGCTTTCTTT.

This chain uses TRBV12-3 or TRBV12-4 with TRBJ2-7; D call uncertain. V was pared by 5 bases and J by 2 bases, with 10 bases between. The CDR3 extends over 13 amino acids. This CDR3 is CASSIRIPYEQYF. CDR3 coding DNA: TGTGCCAGCAGTATAAGGATACCCTACGAGCAGTACTTC.

This clonotype was recorded at least ten times. The rearrangement joins TRBV12-3 or TRBV12-4 to TRBJ2-7; D is unresolved. The CDR3 loop spans 16 amino acids. Trimming removed 3 bases from V and 5 bases from J, with 20 bases in between. CDR3 in amino acids: CASSLGSSWPYDEQYF. Written as DNA, the CDR3 is TGTGCCAGCAGTTTGGGTTCCTCTTGGCCGTACGACGAGCAGTACTTC.

With regard to this clonotype: A read error may explain this, as a much larger clone is one base away. The rearrangement joins TRBV5-5 to TRBJ1-5; a possible D gene is TRBD1 (5 bases). Looked up from germline, CDR1 is SGHKS and CDR2 is YYEKEE (reference sequence). The CDR3 totals 14 residues. The V and J ends lost 2 bases and 6 bases respectively, with 12 bases between them. The CDR3 region is CASSFRERGQPQHF. The CDR3 DNA is TGTGCCAGCAGCTTTCGGGAAAGGGGTCAGCCCCAGCATTTT. Complete variable domain (other parts from reference TRBV5-5 and TRBJ1-5): DAGVTQSPTHLIKTRGQQVTLRCSPISGHKSVSWYQQVLGQGPQFIFQYYEKEERGRGNFPDRFSARQFPNYSSELNVNALLLGDSALYLCASSFRERGQPQHFGDGTRLSIL.

The sample holds many counts of this clonotype. The rearrangement uses TRBV7-2 and TRBJ1-1; maybe TRBD1 (5 bases). Germline CDR1 reads SGHTA; CDR2 reads FQGNSA. Trimming took off 0 bases at V and 7 bases at J, with 12 bases between the two ends. This CDR3 is built from 14 residues. The CDR3 nucleotides are TGTGCCAGCAGCTTAGCCTGGGGCTCGCATGAAGCTTTCTTT. Protein sequence: CASSLAWGSHEAFF.

This clonotype has a count of ten or more. The chain links TRBV27 to TRBJ1-6, with TRBD1 matching over 7 bases. The CDR3 sequence is 15 residues long. Germline values: CDR1 MNHEY, CDR2 SMNVEV (reference sequence). V was pared by 5 bases and J by 4 bases, with 5 bases of the junction left unmatched. The CDR3 DNA is TGTGCCAGCAGTATACCGGGACAGTATAATTCACCCCTCCACTTT. Encoded protein: CASSIPGQYNSPLHF.

Ten or more counts support this clonotype. The chain couples TRBV19 to TRBJ1-1; possibly TRBD1 for D (5 bases). CDR3 length equals 16 residues. CDR1 and CDR2 from the germline V gene are LNHDA and SQIVND (reference sequence). With 7 bases removed from V and 4 bases from J, the gap between germline ends came to 22 bases. CDR3 protein: CASIPYGAGSSTEAFF. Written as DNA, the CDR3 is TGTGCCAGTATTCCCTACGGGGCAGGGTCGTCCACTGAAGCTTTCTTT.

There are many counts of this clonotype. The DNA for the CDR3 is TGTGCCAGTAGTCCCCCGGGTGGCTACACCTTC. This encodes CASSPPGGYTF. The V and J genes are TRBV19 and TRBJ1-2; D is unclear. The V gene lost 5 bases and the J gene lost 7 bases, with 8 bases spanning the gap. From germline, CDR1 is LNHDA and CDR2 SQIVND (reference sequence). There are 11 residues in the CDR3.

This clonotype has ten or more counts. This chain links TRBV4-2 with TRBJ1-1; possible D gene TRBD1, 5 bases. The CDR3 contains 12 residues. Per the germline V gene, CDR1 is LGHNA and CDR2 is YNFKEQ. V was pared by 7 bases and J by 6 bases, with 12 bases between. CDR3 in DNA: TGTGCCAGCACCGACTGGGGGGCTGAAGCTTTCTTT. This encodes CASTDWGAEAFF.